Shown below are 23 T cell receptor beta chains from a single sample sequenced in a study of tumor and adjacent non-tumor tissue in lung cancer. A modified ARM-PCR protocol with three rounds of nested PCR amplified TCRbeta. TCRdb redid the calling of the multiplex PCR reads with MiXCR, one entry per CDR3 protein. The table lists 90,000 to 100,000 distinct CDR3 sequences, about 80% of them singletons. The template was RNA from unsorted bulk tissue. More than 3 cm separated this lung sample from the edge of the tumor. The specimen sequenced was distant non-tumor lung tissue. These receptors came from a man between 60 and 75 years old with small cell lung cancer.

The CDR3 is CASNGVQTQYF. CDR3 nucleotides: TGTGCCAGCAATGGGGTGCAGACCCAGTACTTC. The chain uses TRBV2 and TRBJ2-5; D not resolved. CDR3 length: 11 amino acids. V was trimmed by 7 bases and J by 6 bases, leaving 9 bases between them. Germline V gives CDR1 SNHLY, CDR2 FYNNEI.

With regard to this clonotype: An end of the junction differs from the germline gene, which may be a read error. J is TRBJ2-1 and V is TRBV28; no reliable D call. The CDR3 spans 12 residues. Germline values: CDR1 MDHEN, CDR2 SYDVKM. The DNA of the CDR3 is TGTGCCAGCACTTTATATAAGACAGAGCAGTTCTTC. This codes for CASTLYKTEQFF.

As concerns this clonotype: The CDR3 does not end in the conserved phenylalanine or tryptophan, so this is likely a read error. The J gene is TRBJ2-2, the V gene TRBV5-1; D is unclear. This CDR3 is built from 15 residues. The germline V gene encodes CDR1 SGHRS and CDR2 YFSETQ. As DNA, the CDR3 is TGCGCCAGCAGCTTGGACGTCCGTGTCACCGGAGAGCTGTTTCTT. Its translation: CASSLDVRVTGELFL.

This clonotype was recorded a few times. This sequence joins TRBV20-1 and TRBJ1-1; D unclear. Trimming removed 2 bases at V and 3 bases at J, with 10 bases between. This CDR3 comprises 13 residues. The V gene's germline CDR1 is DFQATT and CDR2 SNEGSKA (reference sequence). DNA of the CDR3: TGCAGTGCTAGACCACGGGAGTACACTGAAGCTTTCTTT. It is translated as CSARPREYTEAFF.

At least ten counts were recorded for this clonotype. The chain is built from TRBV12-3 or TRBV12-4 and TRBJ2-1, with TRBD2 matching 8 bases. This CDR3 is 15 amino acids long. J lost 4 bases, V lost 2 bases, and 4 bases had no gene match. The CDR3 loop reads CASSLRSSGYNEQFF. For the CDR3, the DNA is TGTGCCAGCAGTTTACGGTCTAGCGGGTACAATGAGCAGTTCTTC.

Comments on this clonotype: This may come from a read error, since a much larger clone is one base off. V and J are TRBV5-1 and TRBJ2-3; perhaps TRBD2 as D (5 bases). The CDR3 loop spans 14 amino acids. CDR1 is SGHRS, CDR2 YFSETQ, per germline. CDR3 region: CASSFGGWADTLYF. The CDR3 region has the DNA TGCGCCAGCAGCTTTGGAGGTTGGGCAGATACGCTGTATTTT.

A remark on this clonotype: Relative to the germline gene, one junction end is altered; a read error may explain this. In DNA form, the CDR3 reads TGTGCCAACAGTACTAATAGCGGGAGAGACGACAATGAGCAGTTCTTC. Translating gives CANSTNSGRDDNEQFF. The J gene is TRBJ2-1, the V gene TRBV12-3 or TRBV12-4; 9 positions agree with TRBD2. The CDR3 extends over 16 amino acids.

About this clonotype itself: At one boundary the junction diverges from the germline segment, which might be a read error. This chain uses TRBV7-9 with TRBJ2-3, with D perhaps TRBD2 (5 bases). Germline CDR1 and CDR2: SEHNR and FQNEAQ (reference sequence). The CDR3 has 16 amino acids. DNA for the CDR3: TGTGTCAGCAGCTTACAACAGCGGCCCAGCACAGATACGCAGTATTTT. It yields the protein CVSSLQQRPSTDTQYF.

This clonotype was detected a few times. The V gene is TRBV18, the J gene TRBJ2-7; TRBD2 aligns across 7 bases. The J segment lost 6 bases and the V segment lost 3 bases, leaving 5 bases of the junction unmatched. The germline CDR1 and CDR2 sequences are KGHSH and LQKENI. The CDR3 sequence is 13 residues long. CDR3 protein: CASSPIREGEQYV. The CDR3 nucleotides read TGTGCCAGCTCACCTATCAGGGAGGGCGAGCAGTACGTC.

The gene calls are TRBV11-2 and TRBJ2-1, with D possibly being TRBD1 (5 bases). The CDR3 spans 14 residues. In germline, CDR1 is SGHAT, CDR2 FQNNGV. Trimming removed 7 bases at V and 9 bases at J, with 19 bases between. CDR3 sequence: CASTLEAGSVEQFF. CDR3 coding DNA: TGTGCCAGCACTTTAGAGGCAGGGTCGGTTGAGCAGTTCTTC.

This chain's CDR3 is CASRLTVGIVTGELFF. The CDR3 DNA reads as TGTGCCAGCAGATTAACCGTGGGAATTGTCACCGGGGAGCTGTTTTTT. The V gene is TRBV11-3, the J gene TRBJ2-2; D ambiguous. Trimming removed 6 bases at V and 4 bases at J, with 18 bases between. Germline V gene lookup returns CDR1 SGHNT and CDR2 YENEEA. The CDR3 runs to 16 residues.

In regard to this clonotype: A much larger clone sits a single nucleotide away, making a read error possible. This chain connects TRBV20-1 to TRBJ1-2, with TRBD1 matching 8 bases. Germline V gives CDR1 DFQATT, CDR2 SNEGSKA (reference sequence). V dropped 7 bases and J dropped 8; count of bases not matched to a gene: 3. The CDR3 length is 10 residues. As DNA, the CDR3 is TGCAGTGTCCAGGGGGCGGGCTACACCTTC. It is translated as CSVQGAGYTF.

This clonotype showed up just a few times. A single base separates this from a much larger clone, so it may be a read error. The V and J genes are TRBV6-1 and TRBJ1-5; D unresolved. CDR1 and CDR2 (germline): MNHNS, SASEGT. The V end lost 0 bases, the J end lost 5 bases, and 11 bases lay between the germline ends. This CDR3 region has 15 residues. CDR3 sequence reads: CASSEATTRDQPQHF. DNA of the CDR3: TGTGCCAGCAGTGAAGCTACGACAAGGGATCAGCCCCAGCATTTT.

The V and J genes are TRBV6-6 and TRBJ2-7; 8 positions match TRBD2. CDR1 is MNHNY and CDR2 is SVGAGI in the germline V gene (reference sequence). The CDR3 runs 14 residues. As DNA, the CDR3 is TGCGCCAGCGGGGGCCGCGGGAGCTCCTACGAGCAGTACGTC. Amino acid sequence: CASGGRGSSYEQYV.

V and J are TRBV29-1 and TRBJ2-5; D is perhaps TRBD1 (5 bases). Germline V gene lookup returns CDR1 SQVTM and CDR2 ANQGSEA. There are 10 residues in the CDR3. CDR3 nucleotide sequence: TGCGGCGCAGGGTCAGAGACCAACTACTTC. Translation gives CGAGSETNYF. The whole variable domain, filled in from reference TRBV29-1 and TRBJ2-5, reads SAVISQKPSRDICQRGTSLTIQCQVDSQVTMMFWYRQQPGQSLTLIATANQGSEATYESGFVIDKFPISRPNLTFSTLTVSNMSPEDSSIYLCGAGSETNYFGPGTRLLVL.

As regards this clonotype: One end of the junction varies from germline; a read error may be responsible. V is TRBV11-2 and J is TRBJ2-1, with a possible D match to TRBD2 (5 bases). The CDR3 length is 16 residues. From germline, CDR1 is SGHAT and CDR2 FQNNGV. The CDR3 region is CASTLARVSSYNEQFF. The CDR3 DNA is TGTGCCAGCACCTTAGCGCGAGTGAGCTCCTACAATGAGCAGTTCTTC. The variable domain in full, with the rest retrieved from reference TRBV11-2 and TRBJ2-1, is EAGVAQSPRYKIIEKRQSVAFWCNPISGHATLYWYQQILGQGPKLLIQFQNNGVVDDSQLPKDRFSAERLKGVDSTLKIQPAKLEDSAVYLCASTLARVSSYNEQFFGPGTRLTVL.

The DNA of the CDR3 is TGTGCCAGCAGTTATGAGGAGACTAGCTGGAGTTCTTTCGGTCGGTACGAGCAGTACGTC. It specifies CASSYEETSWSSFGRYEQYV. The J gene is TRBJ2-7, the V gene TRBV6-6; the match to TRBD2 covers 7 bases. The CDR3 has 20 residues. The V segment lost 3 bases and the J segment 4 bases; nucleotides outside the gene matches: 24. Germline CDR1 reads MNHNY; CDR2 reads SVGAGI (reference sequence).

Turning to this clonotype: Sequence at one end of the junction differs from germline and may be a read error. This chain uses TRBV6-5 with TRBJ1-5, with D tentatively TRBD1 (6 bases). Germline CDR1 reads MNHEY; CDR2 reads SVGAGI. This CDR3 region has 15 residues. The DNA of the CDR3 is TGTGCCAGCAGTTACCTACAGGGAAGCAATCAGCCCCAGCTTTTT. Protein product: CASSYLQGSNQPQLF.

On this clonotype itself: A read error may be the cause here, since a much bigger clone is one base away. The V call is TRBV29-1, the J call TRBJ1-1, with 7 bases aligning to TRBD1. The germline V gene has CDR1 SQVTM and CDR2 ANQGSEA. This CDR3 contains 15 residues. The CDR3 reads CSAGDSWGGETEVFF. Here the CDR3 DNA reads TGCAGCGCCGGGGACAGCTGGGGGGGTGAGACTGAAGTTTTCTTT.

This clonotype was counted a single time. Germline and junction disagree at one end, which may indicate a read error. CDR3 in DNA: TGTGCCAGCAATGAAGGATCAGGCCAACAAGAGACCCAATACTTC. Its translation is CASNEGSGQQETQYF. V gene TRBV6-1 combines with J gene TRBJ2-5; D is unresolved. The CDR3 contains 15 residues. Germline loops: CDR1 MNHNS, CDR2 SASEGT.

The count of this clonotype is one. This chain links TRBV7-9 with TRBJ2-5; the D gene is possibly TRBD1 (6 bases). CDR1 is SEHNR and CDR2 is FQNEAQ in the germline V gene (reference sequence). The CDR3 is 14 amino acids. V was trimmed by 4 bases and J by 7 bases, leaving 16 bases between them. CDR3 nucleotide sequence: TGTGCCAGCAGCTACTACACAGGGTTTGGGACCCAGTACTTC. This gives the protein CASSYYTGFGTQYF.

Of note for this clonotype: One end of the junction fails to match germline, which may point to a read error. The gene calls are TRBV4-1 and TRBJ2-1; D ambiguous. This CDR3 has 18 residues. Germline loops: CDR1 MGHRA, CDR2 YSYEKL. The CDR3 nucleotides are TGCGCCAGCGGCCAAGATCTCCTGCCATGGGCGGATTACAATGAGCAGTTCTTC. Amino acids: CASGQDLLPWADYNEQFF.

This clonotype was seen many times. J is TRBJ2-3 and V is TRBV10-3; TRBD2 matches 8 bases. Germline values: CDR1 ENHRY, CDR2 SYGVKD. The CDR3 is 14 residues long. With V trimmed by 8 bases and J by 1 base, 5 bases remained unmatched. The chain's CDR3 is CAIGAGVGTDTQYF. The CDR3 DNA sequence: TGTGCCATCGGAGCGGGAGTAGGCACAGATACGCAGTATTTT.